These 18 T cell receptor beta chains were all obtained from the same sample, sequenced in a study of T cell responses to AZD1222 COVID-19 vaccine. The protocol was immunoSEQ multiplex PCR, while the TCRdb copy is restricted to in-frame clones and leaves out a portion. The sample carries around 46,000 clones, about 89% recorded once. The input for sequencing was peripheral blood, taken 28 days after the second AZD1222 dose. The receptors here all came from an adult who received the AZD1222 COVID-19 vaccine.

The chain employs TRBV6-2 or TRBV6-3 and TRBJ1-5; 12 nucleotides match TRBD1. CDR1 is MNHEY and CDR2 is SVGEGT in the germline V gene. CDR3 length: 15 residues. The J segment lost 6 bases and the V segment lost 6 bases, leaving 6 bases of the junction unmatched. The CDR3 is CASSPGTGGLQPQHF. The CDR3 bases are TGTGCCAGCAGCCCCGGGACAGGGGGCCTTCAGCCCCAGCATTTT.

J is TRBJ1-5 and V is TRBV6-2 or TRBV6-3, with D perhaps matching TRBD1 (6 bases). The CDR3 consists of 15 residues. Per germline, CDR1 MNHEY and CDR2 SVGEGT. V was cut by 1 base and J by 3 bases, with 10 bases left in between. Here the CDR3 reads CASSYFNRDNQPQHF. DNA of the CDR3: TGTGCCAGCAGTTACTTTAACAGGGACAATCAGCCCCAGCATTTT.

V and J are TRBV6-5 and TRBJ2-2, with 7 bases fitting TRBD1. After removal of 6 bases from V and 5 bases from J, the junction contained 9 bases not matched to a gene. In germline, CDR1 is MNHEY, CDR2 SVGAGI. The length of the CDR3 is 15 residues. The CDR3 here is CASRFPGGDTGELFF. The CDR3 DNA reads TGTGCCAGCAGATTCCCAGGGGGTGATACCGGGGAGCTGTTTTTT.

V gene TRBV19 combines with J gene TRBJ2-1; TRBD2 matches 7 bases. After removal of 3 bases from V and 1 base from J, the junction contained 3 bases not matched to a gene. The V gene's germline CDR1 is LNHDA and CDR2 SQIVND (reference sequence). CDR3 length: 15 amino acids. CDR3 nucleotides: TGTGCCAGTAGTATTGGACTAGAGTCCTACAATGAGCAGTTCTTC. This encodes CASSIGLESYNEQFF.

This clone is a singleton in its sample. Here the CDR3 DNA reads TGTGCCAGCAGCCCAATCACCGGGGAGCTGTTTTTT. It specifies CASSPITGELFF. The genes are TRBV7-2 and TRBJ2-2; D call uncertain. Germline lookup yields CDR1 SGHTA and CDR2 FQGNSA. V was shortened by 5 bases and J by 4 bases, with 5 bases between the two germline ends. The CDR3 consists of 12 residues.

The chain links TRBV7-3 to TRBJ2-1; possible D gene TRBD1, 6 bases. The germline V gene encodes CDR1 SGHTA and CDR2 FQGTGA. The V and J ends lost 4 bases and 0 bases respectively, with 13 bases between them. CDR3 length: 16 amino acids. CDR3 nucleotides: TGTGCCAGCAGCTCAAAGGGACATAGCTCCTACAATGAGCAGTTCTTC. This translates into CASSSKGHSSYNEQFF. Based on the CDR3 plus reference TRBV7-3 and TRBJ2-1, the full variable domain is GAGVSQTPSNKVTEKGKYVELRCDPISGHTALYWYRQSLGQGPEFLIYFQGTGAADDSGLPNDRFFAVRPEGSVSTLKIQRTERGDSAVYLCASSSKGHSSYNEQFFGPGTRLTVL.

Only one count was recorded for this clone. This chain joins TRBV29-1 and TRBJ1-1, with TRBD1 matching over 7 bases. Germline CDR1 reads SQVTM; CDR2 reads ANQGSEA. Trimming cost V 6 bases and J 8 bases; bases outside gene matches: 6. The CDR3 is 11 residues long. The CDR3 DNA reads TGCAGCGTCGCCCACAGGGGAGAAGCTTTCTTT. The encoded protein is CSVAHRGEAFF.

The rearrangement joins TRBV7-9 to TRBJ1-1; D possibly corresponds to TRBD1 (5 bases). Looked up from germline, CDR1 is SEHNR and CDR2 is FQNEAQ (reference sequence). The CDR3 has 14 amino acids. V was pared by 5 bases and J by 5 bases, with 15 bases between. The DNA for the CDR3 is TGTGCCAGCAGCAGATCAGGGCGGGGTACTGAAGCTTTCTTT. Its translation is CASSRSGRGTEAFF.

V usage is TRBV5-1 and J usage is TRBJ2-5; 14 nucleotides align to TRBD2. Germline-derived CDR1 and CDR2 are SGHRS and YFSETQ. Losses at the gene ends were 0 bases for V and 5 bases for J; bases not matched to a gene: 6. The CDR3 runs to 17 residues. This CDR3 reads CASSLVGTSGGFETQYF. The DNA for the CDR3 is TGCGCCAGCAGCTTGGTAGGGACTAGCGGGGGTTTCGAGACCCAGTACTTC.

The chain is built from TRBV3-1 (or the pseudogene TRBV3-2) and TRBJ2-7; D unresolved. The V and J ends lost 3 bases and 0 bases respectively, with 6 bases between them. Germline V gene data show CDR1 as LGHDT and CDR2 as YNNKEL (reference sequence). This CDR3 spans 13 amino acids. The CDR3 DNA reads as TGTGCCAGCAGCCATTCCGACTCCTACGAGCAGTACTTC. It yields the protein CASSHSDSYEQYF.

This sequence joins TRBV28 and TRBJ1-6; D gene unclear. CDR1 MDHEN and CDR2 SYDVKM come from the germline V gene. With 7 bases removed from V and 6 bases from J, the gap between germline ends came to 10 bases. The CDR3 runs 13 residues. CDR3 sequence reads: CASIQQSNSPLHF. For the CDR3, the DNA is TGTGCCAGCATCCAACAGAGTAATTCACCCCTCCACTTT.

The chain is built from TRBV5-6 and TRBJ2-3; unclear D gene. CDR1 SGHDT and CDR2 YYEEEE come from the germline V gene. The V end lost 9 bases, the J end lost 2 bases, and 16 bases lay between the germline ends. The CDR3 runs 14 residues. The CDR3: CATSQFVITDTQYF. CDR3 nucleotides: TGTGCCACCAGTCAGTTCGTAATCACAGATACGCAGTATTTT.

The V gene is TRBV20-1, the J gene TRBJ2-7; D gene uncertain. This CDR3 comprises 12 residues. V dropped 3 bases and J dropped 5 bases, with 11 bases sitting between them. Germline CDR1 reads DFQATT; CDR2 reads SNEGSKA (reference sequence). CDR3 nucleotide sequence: TGCAGTGCTAGTGAGCCGCACGACGAGCAGTACTTC. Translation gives CSASEPHDEQYF.

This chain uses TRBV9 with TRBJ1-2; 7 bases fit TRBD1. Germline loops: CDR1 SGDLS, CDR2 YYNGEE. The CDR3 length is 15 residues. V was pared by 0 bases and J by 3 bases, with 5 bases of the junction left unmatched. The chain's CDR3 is CASSVGWDSHYGYTF. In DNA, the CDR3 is TGTGCCAGCAGCGTAGGATGGGACAGCCACTATGGCTACACCTTC.

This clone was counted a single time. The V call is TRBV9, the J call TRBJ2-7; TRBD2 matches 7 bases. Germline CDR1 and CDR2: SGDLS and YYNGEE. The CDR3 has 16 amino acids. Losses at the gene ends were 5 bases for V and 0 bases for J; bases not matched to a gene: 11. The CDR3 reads CASSGGGGSASYEQYF. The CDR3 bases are TGTGCCAGCAGTGGGGGGGGAGGCAGTGCCTCCTACGAGCAGTACTTC.

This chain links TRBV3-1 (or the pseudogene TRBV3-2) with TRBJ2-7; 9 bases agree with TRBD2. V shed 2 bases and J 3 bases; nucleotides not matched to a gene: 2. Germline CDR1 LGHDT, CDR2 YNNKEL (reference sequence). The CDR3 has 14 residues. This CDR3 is CASSQSGGLYEQYF. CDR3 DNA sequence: TGTGCCAGCAGCCAAAGCGGGGGGCTCTACGAGCAGTACTTC.

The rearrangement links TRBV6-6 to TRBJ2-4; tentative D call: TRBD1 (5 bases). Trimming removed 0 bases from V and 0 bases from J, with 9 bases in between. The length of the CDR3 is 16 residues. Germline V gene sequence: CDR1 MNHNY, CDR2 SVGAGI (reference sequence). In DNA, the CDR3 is TGTGCCAGCAGTTACTCAGTAGGGGTAGCCAAAAACATTCAGTACTTC. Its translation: CASSYSVGVAKNIQYF.

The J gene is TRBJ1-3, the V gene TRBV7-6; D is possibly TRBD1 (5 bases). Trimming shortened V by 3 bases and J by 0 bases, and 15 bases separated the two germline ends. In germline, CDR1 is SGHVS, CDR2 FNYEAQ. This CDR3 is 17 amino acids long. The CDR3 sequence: CASSFLGGANSGNTIYF. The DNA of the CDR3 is TGTGCCAGCAGCTTCCTAGGAGGGGCCAACTCTGGAAACACCATATATTTT.